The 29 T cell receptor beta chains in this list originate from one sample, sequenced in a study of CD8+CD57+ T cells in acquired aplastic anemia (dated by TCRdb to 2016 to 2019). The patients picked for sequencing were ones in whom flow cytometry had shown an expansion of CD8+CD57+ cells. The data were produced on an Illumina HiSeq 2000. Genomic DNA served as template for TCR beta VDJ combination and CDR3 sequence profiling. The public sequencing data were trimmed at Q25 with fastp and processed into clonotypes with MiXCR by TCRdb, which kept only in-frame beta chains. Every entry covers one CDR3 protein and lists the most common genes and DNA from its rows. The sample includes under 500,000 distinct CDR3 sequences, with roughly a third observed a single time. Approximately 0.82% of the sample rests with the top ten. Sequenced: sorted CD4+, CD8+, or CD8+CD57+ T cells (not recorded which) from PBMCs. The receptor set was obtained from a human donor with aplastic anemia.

The CDR3 is CASSSGDRGLGYGYTF. CDR3 nucleotide sequence: TGTGCCAGCAGTTCCGGGGACAGGGGGCTTGGGTATGGCTACACCTTC. The V and J genes are TRBV28 and TRBJ1-2, with TRBD1 matching over 12 bases. The CDR3 runs to 16 residues. Germline trimming cut 4 bases from V and 5 bases from J; bases unmatched to any gene: 8. CDR1 is MDHEN and CDR2 is SYDVKM in the germline V gene.

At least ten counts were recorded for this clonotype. DNA of the CDR3: TGTGCCACCGCGACTAGGATGGGCACAGATACGCAGTATTTT. Amino acids: CATATRMGTDTQYF. V and J are TRBV15 and TRBJ2-3; D is possibly TRBD2 (6 bases). Germline V gene sequence: CDR1 LNHNV, CDR2 YYDKDF (reference sequence). This CDR3 comprises 14 residues. Trimming took 8 bases from V and 1 from J, leaving 13 bases between them.

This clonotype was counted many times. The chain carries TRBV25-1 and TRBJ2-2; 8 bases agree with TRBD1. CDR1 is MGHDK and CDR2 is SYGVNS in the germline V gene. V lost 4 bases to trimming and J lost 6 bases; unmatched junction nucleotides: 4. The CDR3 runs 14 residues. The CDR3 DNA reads TGTGCCAGCAGTGGACAGGGGAATGCCGGGGAGCTGTTTTTT. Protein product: CASSGQGNAGELFF.

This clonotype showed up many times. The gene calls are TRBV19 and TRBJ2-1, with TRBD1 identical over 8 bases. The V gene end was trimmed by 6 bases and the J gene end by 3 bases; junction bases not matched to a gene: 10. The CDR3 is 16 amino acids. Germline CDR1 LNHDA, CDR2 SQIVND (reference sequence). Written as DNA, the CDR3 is TGTGCCAGTAGGGACAGGGACTCGTCGTTCTACAATGAGCAGTTCTTC. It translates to CASRDRDSSFYNEQFF.

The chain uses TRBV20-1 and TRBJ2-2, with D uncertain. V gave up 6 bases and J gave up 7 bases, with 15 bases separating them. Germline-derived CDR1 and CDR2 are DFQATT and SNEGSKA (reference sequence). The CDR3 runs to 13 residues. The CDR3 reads CSALNPRGGELFF. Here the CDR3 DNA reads TGCAGTGCCCTCAACCCTCGAGGCGGGGAGCTGTTTTTT.

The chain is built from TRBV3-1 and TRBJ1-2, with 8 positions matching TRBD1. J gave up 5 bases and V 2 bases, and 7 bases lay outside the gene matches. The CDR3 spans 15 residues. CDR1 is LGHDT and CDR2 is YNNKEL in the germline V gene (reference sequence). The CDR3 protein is CASSQLDREGYGYTF. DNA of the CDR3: TGTGCCAGCAGCCAATTGGACAGGGAGGGGTATGGCTACACCTTC.

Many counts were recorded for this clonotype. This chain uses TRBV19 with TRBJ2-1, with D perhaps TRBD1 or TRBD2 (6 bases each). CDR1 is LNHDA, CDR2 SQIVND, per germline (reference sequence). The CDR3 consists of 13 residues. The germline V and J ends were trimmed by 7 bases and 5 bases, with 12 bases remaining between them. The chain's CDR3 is CASTPRGDNEQFF. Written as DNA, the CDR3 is TGTGCCAGTACCCCGAGGGGGGACAATGAGCAGTTCTTC. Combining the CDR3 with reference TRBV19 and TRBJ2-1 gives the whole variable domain DGGITQSPKYLFRKEGQNVTLSCEQNLNHDAMYWYRQDPGQGLRLIYYSQIVNDFQKGDIAEGYSVSREKKESFPLTVTSAQKNPTAFYLCASTPRGDNEQFFGPGTRLTVL.

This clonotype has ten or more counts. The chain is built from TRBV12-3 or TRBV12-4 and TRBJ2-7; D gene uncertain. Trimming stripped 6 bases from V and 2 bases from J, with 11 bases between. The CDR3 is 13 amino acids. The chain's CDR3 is CASRPTDTYEQYF. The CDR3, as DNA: TGTGCCAGCAGACCGACGGATACCTACGAGCAGTACTTC.

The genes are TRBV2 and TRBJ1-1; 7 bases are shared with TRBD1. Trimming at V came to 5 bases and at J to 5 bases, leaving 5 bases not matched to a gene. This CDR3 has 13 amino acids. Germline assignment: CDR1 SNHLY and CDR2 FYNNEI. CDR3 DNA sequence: TGTGCCAGCAGTTCCAGGGGGGAGACTGAAGCTTTCTTT. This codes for CASSSRGETEAFF.

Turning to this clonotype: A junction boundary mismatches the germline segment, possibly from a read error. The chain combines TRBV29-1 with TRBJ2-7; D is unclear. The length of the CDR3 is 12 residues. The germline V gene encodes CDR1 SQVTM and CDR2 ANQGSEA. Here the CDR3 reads CAWQTEFYEQYF. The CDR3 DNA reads TGTGCCTGGCAAACAGAGTTCTACGAGCAGTACTTC.

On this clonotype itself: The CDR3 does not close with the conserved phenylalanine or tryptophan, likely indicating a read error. The CDR3 is CATSSAGTRGSPLHL. The CDR3 bases are TGTGCCACCAGCAGCGCAGGGACTCGCGGATCACCCCTCCACCTT. The chain uses TRBV15 and TRBJ1-6, with D perhaps TRBD1 (5 bases). The CDR3 consists of 15 residues. Germline CDR1 and CDR2: LNHNV and YYDKDF (reference sequence). V lost 3 bases to trimming and J lost 10 bases, with 16 bases between them.

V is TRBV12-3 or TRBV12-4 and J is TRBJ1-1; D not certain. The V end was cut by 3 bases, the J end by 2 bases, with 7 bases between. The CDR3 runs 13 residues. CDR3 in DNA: TGTGCCAGCAGTTTTTCAACTAACACTGAAGCTTTCTTT. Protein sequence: CASSFSTNTEAFF.

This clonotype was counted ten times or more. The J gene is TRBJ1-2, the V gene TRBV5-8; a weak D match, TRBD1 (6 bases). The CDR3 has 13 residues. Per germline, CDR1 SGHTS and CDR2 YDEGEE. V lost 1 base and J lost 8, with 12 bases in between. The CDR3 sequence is CASSLYSGEGYTF. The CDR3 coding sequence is TGTGCCAGCAGCTTGTATTCAGGGGAGGGCTACACCTTC. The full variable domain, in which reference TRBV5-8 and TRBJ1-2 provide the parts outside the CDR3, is EAGVTQSPTHLIKTRGQQATLRCSPISGHTSVYWYQQALGLGLQFLLWYDEGEERNRGNFPPRFSGRQFPNYSSELNVNALELEDSALYLCASSLYSGEGYTFGSGTRLTVV.

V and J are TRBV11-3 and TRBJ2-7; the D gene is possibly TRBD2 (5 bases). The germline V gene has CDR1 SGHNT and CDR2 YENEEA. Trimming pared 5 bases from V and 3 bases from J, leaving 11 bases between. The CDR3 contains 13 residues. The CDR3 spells CASSSFRGYEQYF. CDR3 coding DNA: TGTGCCAGCAGCAGCTTTCGGGGCTACGAGCAGTACTTC.

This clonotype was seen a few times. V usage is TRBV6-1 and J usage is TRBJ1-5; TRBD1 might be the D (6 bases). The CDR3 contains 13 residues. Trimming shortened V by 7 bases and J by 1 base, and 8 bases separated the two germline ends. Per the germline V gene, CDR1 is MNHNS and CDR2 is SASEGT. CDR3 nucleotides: TGTGCCAGCAACACAGGGAGCAATCAGCCCCAGCATTTT. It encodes CASNTGSNQPQHF.

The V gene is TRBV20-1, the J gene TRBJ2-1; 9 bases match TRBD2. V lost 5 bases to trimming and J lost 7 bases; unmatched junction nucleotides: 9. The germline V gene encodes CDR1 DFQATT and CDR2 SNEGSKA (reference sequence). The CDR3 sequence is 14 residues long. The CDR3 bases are TGCAGTGCTTCCGGGACTAGCCCGTGGAATGAGCAGTTCTTC. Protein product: CSASGTSPWNEQFF.

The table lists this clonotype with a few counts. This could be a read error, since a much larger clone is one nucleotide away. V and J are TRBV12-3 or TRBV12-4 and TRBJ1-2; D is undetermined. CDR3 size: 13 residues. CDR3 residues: CASSLADSRGHTF. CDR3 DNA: TGTGCCAGCAGTTTAGCGGACTCTCGTGGCCACACCTTC.

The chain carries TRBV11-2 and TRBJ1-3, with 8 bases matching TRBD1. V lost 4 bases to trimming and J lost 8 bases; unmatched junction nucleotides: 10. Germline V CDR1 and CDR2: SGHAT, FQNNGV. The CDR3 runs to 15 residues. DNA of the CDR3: TGTGCCAGCAGCTCACGGACAGGGATGGTCGACACCATATATTTT. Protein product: CASSSRTGMVDTIYF.

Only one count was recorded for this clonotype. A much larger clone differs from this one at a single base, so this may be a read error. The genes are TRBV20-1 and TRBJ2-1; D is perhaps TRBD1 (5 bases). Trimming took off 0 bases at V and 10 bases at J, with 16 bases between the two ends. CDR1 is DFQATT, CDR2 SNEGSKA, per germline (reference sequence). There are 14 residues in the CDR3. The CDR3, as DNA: TGCAGTGCTAGAGATCTTGGGGCTGAGCGCGAGCAGTTCTTC. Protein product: CSARDLGAEREQFF.

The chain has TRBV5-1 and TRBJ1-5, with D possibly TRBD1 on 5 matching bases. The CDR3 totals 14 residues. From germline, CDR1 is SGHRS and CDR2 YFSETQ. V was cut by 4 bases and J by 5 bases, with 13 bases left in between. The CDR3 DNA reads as TGCGCCAGCAGCGAGTTCCAGGGCGATCAGCCCCAGCATTTT. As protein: CASSEFQGDQPQHF.

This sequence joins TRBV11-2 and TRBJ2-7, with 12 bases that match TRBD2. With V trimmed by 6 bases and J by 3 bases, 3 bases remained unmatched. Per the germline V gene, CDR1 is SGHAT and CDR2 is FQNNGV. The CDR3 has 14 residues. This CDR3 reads CASRLAGGVYEQYF. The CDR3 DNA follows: TGTGCCAGCAGACTAGCGGGAGGTGTCTACGAGCAGTACTTC.

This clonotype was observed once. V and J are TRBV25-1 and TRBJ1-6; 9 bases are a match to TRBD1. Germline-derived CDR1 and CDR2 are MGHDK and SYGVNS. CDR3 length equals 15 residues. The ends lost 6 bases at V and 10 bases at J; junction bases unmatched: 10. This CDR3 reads CASSRTRTGDSPLHF. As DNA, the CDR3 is TGTGCCAGCAGCCGCACCCGGACAGGGGACTCACCCCTCCACTTT.

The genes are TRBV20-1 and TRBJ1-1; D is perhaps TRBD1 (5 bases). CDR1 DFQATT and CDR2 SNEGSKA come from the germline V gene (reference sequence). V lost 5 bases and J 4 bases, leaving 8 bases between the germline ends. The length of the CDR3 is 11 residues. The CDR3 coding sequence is TGCAGTGCTGCCAGGGCCACTGAAGCTTTCTTT. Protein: CSAARATEAFF.

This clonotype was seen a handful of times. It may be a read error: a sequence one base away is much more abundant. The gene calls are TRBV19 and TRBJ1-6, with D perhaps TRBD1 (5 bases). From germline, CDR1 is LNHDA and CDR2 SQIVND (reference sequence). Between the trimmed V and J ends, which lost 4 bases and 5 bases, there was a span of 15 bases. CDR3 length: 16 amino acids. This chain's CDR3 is CASSRMSGTHNSPLHF. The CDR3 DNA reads TGTGCCAGTAGTAGGATGAGTGGGACCCATAATTCACCCCTCCACTTT.

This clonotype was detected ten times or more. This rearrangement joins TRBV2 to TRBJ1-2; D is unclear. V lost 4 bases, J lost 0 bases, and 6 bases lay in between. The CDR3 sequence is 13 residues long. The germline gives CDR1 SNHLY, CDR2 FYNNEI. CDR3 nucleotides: TGTGCCAGCAGTGTCGACGCTAACTATGGCTACACCTTC. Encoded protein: CASSVDANYGYTF.

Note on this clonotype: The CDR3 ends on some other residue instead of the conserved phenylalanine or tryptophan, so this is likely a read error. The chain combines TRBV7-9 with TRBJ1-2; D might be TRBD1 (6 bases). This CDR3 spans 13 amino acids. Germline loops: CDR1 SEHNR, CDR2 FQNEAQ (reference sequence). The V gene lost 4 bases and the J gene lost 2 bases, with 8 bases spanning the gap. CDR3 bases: TGTGCCAGCAGCTCACAGGGAAACTATGGCTACACCCTC. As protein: CASSSQGNYGYTL.

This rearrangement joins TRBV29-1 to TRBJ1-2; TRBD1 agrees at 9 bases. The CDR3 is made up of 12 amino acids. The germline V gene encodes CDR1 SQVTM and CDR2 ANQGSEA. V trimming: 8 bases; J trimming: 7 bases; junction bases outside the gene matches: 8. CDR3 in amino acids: CSLGQGRGGYTF. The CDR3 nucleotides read TGCAGCCTAGGACAGGGGCGAGGTGGCTACACCTTC. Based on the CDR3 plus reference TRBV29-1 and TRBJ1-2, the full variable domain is SAVISQKPSRDICQRGTSLTIQCQVDSQVTMMFWYRQQPGQSLTLIATANQGSEATYESGFVIDKFPISRPNLTFSTLTVSNMSPEDSSIYLCSLGQGRGGYTFGSGTRLTVV.

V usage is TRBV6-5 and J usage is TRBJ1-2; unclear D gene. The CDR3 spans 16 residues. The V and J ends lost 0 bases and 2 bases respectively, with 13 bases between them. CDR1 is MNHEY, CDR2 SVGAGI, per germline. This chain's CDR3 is CASSYSTLTFNYGYTF. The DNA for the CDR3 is TGTGCCAGCAGTTACTCGACCCTAACGTTCAACTATGGCTACACCTTC.

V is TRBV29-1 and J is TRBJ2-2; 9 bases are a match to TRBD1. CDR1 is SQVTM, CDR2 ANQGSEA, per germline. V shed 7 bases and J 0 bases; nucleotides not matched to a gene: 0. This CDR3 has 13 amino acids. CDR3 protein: CSGTGANTGELFF. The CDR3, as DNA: TGCAGCGGGACAGGGGCGAACACCGGGGAGCTGTTTTTT.